The T cell receptor beta chain described here comes from a study of identical twins. Study-level points and caveats: Possibly, invariant MAIT and iNKT cells partly confounded zero-insertion analyses.

This clonotype has just a few counts. Its target is unknown. TCRdb ran MiXCR on the 5' RACE reads and lists one entry per CDR3 protein. Of nearly 900,000 distinct CDR3 sequences in the sample, approximately 13% were seen once. J lost 3 bases, V lost 6 bases, and 3 bases had no gene match. The germline V gene encodes CDR1 SQVTM and CDR2 ANQGSEA. The CDR3 is 12 amino acids. These data also featured in a second study, about yellow fever vaccine responses in identical twins. This second report adds: As reported, the vaccine T cell response of twins seemed partly convergent and partly personalized.

Sequencing was done on a sample of PBMCs. The chain links TRBV29-1 to TRBJ2-7; TRBD1 matches at 9 bases. The receptor was derived from a woman aged 18-29 years in good health. The DNA of the CDR3 is TGCAGCGTAAGGGACAGGGTCTACGAGCAGTACTTC. Translating gives CSVRDRVYEQYF.